One and the same sample provided the 17 T cell receptor beta chains below, sequenced in a study of shared clonotypes between healthy human individuals. The table came from immunoSEQ multiplex PCR; TCRdb's copy has only in-frame clones and leaves some out. The table has around 990,000 clones, 60% to 85% seen once. Sequencing was performed on memory CD4+ T cells from PBMCs. Subset here: CD45RA-negative fraction. Receptors originate from a man between 18 and 29 years old in good health. Some clones in this sample may be carry-over from other donors' samples.

Concerning this clone: One base away lies a much larger clone, so this may be a sequencing read error. The chain links TRBV30 to TRBJ1-1; D is unclear. The CDR3 loop spans 13 amino acids. Per the germline V gene, CDR1 is GTSNPN and CDR2 is SVGIG (reference sequence). Trimming stripped 0 bases from V and 5 bases from J, with 10 bases between. The CDR3 region is CAWSVVLVTEAFF. In DNA, the CDR3 is TGTGCCTGGAGTGTAGTACTAGTAACTGAAGCTTTCTTT.

The chain joins TRBV30 to TRBJ1-5; weak D call: TRBD1 (5 bases). The CDR3 loop spans 14 amino acids. V was cut by 0 bases and J by 11 bases, with 17 bases left in between. Germline lookup yields CDR1 GTSNPN and CDR2 SVGIG (reference sequence). CDR3 DNA: TGTGCCTGGAGTGTCGGTCAGGGATTCCCGGCCCAGCATTTT. This translates into CAWSVGQGFPAQHF.

The chain links TRBV30 to TRBJ2-5; 9 bases match TRBD2. The CDR3 extends over 15 amino acids. CDR1 and CDR2 (germline): GTSNPN, SVGIG (reference sequence). Losses at the gene ends were 0 bases for V and 7 bases for J; bases not matched to a gene: 9. The CDR3, as DNA: TGTGCCTGGAGTGTCATAGCGGGAGTTGGGGGGACCCAGTACTTC. This codes for CAWSVIAGVGGTQYF.

This clone was observed a handful of times. This sequence joins TRBV29-1 and TRBJ2-1; possible D gene TRBD1, 5 bases. CDR1 is SQVTM and CDR2 is ANQGSEA in the germline V gene. Trimming took off 0 bases at V and 4 bases at J, with 13 bases between the two ends. CDR3 length equals 15 residues. The CDR3 DNA sequence: TGCAGCGTTGAAGATCGGCGGCAGGGTTACAATGAGCAGTTCTTC. Protein: CSVEDRRQGYNEQFF.

The chain links TRBV4-3 to TRBJ1-6; 11 bases align to TRBD1. CDR1 is LGHNA and CDR2 is YSLEER in the germline V gene. There are 17 residues in the CDR3. Trimming removed 4 bases from V and 9 bases from J; junction bases left unmatched: 11. In DNA, the CDR3 is TGCGCCAGCAGCCGAGATATATTGGGACAGGGGGGTTCACCCCTCCACTTT. Translated: CASSRDILGQGGSPLHF.

The rearrangement links TRBV28 to TRBJ2-1, with TRBD1 identical over 9 bases. Germline CDR1 is MDHEN and CDR2 is SYDVKM. V dropped 2 bases and J dropped 7; count of bases not matched to a gene: 6. The CDR3 totals 15 residues. Written as DNA, the CDR3 is TGTGCCAGCAGTTTAGGGGACAGGGTGCCGAATGAGCAGTTCTTC. Translating gives CASSLGDRVPNEQFF.

As DNA, the CDR3 is TGTGCCAGCAGTTTATCGCCGGCCCCCGGGCCCTACGAGCAGTACTTC. As protein: CASSLSPAPGPYEQYF. The rearrangement links TRBV27 to TRBJ2-7; D remains unclear. Germline V lookup: CDR1 MNHEY, CDR2 SMNVEV (reference sequence). The CDR3 is 16 residues long. Trimming left V 0 bases short and J 2 bases short, with 14 bases between.

The chain combines TRBV10-1 with TRBJ2-7, with 13 positions matching TRBD2. Losses at the gene ends were 6 bases for V and 3 bases for J; bases not matched to a gene: 5. Per the germline V gene, CDR1 is WNHNN and CDR2 is SYGVQD (reference sequence). The CDR3 consists of 15 residues. The CDR3 protein is CASSGLAGDNYEQYF. Here the CDR3 DNA reads TGCGCCAGCAGCGGACTAGCGGGAGATAACTACGAGCAGTACTTC.

This clone was detected a few times. The J gene is TRBJ2-7, the V gene TRBV6-5; 8 bases are a match to TRBD2. CDR1 and CDR2 from the germline V gene are MNHEY and SVGAGI. The CDR3 sequence is 14 residues long. V was pared by 5 bases and J by 7 bases, with 10 bases of the junction left unmatched. The CDR3 here is CASSTRDRGGEQYF. The CDR3 DNA reads TGTGCCAGCAGTACCCGGGACCGGGGGGGGGAGCAGTACTTC.

This sequence joins TRBV4-2 and TRBJ1-1; unclear D gene. Between the trimmed V and J ends, which lost 1 base and 1 base, there was a span of 13 bases. Germline V gives CDR1 LGHNA, CDR2 YNFKEQ. The CDR3 contains 16 residues. CDR3 sequence (DNA): TGTGCCAGCAGCCAAGGACTGACATCCTCGAACACTGAAGCTTTCTTT. Amino acid sequence: CASSQGLTSSNTEAFF.

This clone appeared a single time. This chain uses TRBV5-1 with TRBJ1-1; 7 bases align to TRBD1. Germline trimming cut 3 bases from V and 1 base from J; bases unmatched to any gene: 6. This CDR3 comprises 15 residues. Germline assignment: CDR1 SGHRS and CDR2 YFSETQ. The CDR3 sequence is CASSSQTGRNTEAFF. As DNA, the CDR3 is TGCGCCAGCAGCTCGCAGACAGGGAGGAACACTGAAGCTTTCTTT.

The chain recombines TRBV19 with TRBJ2-4, with D perhaps TRBD1 (5 bases). The V gene's germline CDR1 is LNHDA and CDR2 SQIVND (reference sequence). V lost 8 bases, J lost 5 bases, and 13 bases lay in between. The CDR3 is made up of 13 amino acids. CDR3 bases: TGTGCCAGTGGGTCAGGGCTCCAAAACATTCAGTACTTC. Translation gives CASGSGLQNIQYF.

This clone was observed at least ten times. This chain connects TRBV30 to TRBJ2-2; D is perhaps TRBD1 (5 bases). The CDR3 consists of 16 residues. The V gene's germline CDR1 is GTSNPN and CDR2 SVGIG (reference sequence). Trimming left V 4 bases short and J 6 bases short, with 21 bases between. For the CDR3, the DNA is TGTGCCTGGACTCGAGGACACCAGGCCGTCGCCGGGGAGCTGTTTTTT. Protein sequence: CAWTRGHQAVAGELFF.

This chain connects TRBV15 to TRBJ1-1; D not resolved. This CDR3 spans 12 amino acids. The germline V gene encodes CDR1 LNHNV and CDR2 YYDKDF (reference sequence). V was shortened by 1 base and J by 7 bases, with 7 bases between the two germline ends. The CDR3 DNA is TGTGCCACCAGCAGAGCAACAGATGAAGCTTTCTTT. Protein sequence: CATSRATDEAFF.

The chain couples TRBV6-5 to TRBJ2-7, with 7 bases identical to TRBD2. CDR1 is MNHEY and CDR2 is SVGAGI in the germline V gene. This CDR3 contains 14 residues. V was pared by 6 bases and J by 3 bases, with 8 bases of the junction left unmatched. The CDR3 DNA follows: TGTGCCAGCAGCCCCTCTGGCGGGAGCTACGAGCAGTACTTC. It codes for CASSPSGGSYEQYF.

The chain recombines TRBV30 with TRBJ1-2; D is unclear. There are 15 residues in the CDR3. CDR1 is GTSNPN, CDR2 SVGIG, per germline (reference sequence). V lost 4 bases, J lost 7 bases, and 22 bases lay in between. CDR3 residues: CAWKRADRLRSGYTF. The CDR3 DNA reads as TGTGCCTGGAAGCGGGCAGATCGGCTGAGGAGTGGCTACACCTTC.

This chain connects TRBV30 to TRBJ2-3; D unclear. This CDR3 region has 13 residues. V dropped 5 bases and J dropped 3 bases, with 12 bases sitting between them. CDR1 and CDR2 (germline): GTSNPN, SVGIG (reference sequence). The CDR3: CAWGGMLTDTQYF. CDR3 nucleotides: TGTGCCTGGGGCGGAATGCTGACAGATACGCAGTATTTT.